These 10 T cell receptor beta chains originate from one sample sequenced in a study of OX40 agonist ivuxolimab in advanced cancers. Profiled with immunoSEQ multiplex PCR; TCRdb holds only in-frame clones, not every one. The data contain approximately 60,000 clones, over 75% of them singletons. This sample comprised CD4+ or CD8+ T cells sorted from blood, obtained in a trial of the OX40 agonist ivuxolimab. These receptors all come from an adult with an advanced solid tumor such as melanoma, head and neck, liver or kidney cancer.

The rearrangement links TRBV6-5 to TRBJ1-2; no definite D call. Trimming stripped 6 bases from V and 6 bases from J, with 5 bases between. The germline gives CDR1 MNHEY, CDR2 SVGAGI. This CDR3 comprises 10 residues. The CDR3 sequence is CASREDGYTF. The CDR3 DNA follows: TGTGCCAGCAGAGAAGATGGCTACACCTTC.

CDR3 in DNA: TGTGCCTGGACCAAAGAGTTTTTAATCTCACCCCTCCACTTT. Amino acids: CAWTKEFLISPLHF. The chain carries TRBV30 and TRBJ1-6; D gene unclear. The germline gives CDR1 GTSNPN, CDR2 SVGIG (reference sequence). Trimming took 4 bases from V and 10 from J, leaving 17 bases between them. The CDR3 has 14 amino acids.

The chain employs TRBV5-1 and TRBJ1-1; D ambiguous. The CDR3 runs to 14 residues. Looked up from germline, CDR1 is SGHRS and CDR2 is YFSETQ. Trimming removed 2 bases at V and 4 bases at J, with 12 bases between. The CDR3, as DNA: TGCGCCAGCAGCTTCAACCAGATGAGCACTGAAGCTTTCTTT. It translates to CASSFNQMSTEAFF.

The chain links TRBV2 to TRBJ2-3, with 9 positions matching TRBD2. The junction had 6 bases not matched to a gene; V was cut back by 10 bases and J by 1 base. Germline V gene sequence: CDR1 SNHLY, CDR2 FYNNEI. This CDR3 is built from 14 residues. In nucleotides, the CDR3 is TGTGCCACACTCCGGACTAGCGGCACAGATACGCAGTATTTT. Its translation: CATLRTSGTDTQYF.

The chain recombines TRBV7-2 with TRBJ2-2; TRBD1 is a possible D gene (5 bases). The length of the CDR3 is 14 residues. The V gene's germline CDR1 is SGHTA and CDR2 FQGNSA. The ends were cut back, 5 bases at V and 3 bases at J, with 10 bases in the middle. CDR3 DNA: TGTGCCAGCAGCCCCAGGGTTCACACCGGGGAGCTGTTTTTT. This translates into CASSPRVHTGELFF.

V is TRBV2 and J is TRBJ2-5; D possibly corresponds to TRBD2 (5 bases). The germline CDR1 and CDR2 sequences are SNHLY and FYNNEI. The germline V and J ends were trimmed by 7 bases and 3 bases, with 6 bases remaining between them. The CDR3 is 11 amino acids. The chain's CDR3 is CASKGEETQYF. CDR3 nucleotides: TGTGCCAGCAAGGGAGAAGAGACCCAGTACTTC.

The genes are TRBV5-5 and TRBJ2-5; no definite D call. The germline V gene has CDR1 SGHKS and CDR2 YYEKEE (reference sequence). Between the trimmed V and J ends, which lost 0 bases and 0 bases, there was a span of 9 bases. The CDR3 length is 15 residues. Here the CDR3 reads CASSLGLSYQETQYF. The CDR3 DNA follows: TGTGCCAGCAGCTTGGGGCTTTCGTACCAAGAGACCCAGTACTTC.

The chain couples TRBV5-8 to TRBJ2-2; no firm D call. Trimming cost V 0 bases and J 3 bases, with 15 bases left between them. The CDR3 sequence is 17 residues long. CDR1 is SGHTS, CDR2 YDEGEE, per germline. CDR3 sequence reads: CASSLVIRVLDTGELFF. CDR3 sequence (DNA): TGTGCCAGCAGCTTGGTTATTCGGGTCTTGGACACCGGGGAGCTGTTTTTT.

This rearrangement joins TRBV13 to TRBJ1-2, with 7 nucleotides matching TRBD1. This CDR3 contains 14 residues. CDR1 is PRHDT, CDR2 FYEKMQ, per germline (reference sequence). The trim removed 6 bases at V and 4 bases at J, leaving 8 bases unmatched. Here the CDR3 reads CASSSQGLSYGYTF. CDR3 nucleotide sequence: TGTGCCAGCAGTTCACAGGGGTTGAGCTATGGCTACACCTTC.

This rearrangement joins TRBV28 to TRBJ2-7, with D unresolved. The ends were cut back, 7 bases at V and 1 base at J, with 14 bases in the middle. The CDR3 is 14 amino acids. From germline, CDR1 is MDHEN and CDR2 SYDVKM. The CDR3 loop reads CASTMDYGSYEQYF. The CDR3 DNA is TGTGCCAGCACCATGGATTACGGATCCTACGAGCAGTACTTC. The full variable domain, its missing parts supplied by reference TRBV28 and TRBJ2-7, is DVKVTQSSRYLVKRTGEKVFLECVQDMDHENMFWYRQDPGLGLRLIYFSYDVKMKEKGDIPEGYSVSREKKERFSLILESASTNQTSMYLCASTMDYGSYEQYFGPGTRLTVT.